The text below deals with one T cell receptor (beta chain). Its target is unknown. This record comes from a study of cytomegalovirus exposure and HLA in healthy donors. Study results and caveats: Later analysis found that TCR beta chains associated with HLA were more clonally expanded than other, equally common chains. Roughly uniform depth of sequencing across donors was assumed in presence/absence analyses. Certain sequence variants were highly shared and formed a cluster, and this cluster was likely a sequencing artifact.

V lost 3 bases and J lost 6, with 18 bases in between. CDR1 and CDR2 (germline): LNHDA, SQIVND (reference sequence). This CDR3 spans 16 amino acids. PCR was performed using 60 Vbeta and 13 Jbeta primers. TCRdb keeps only in-frame clones here, not all; method: immunoSEQ multiplex PCR. This sample has 75,000 to 100,000 clones; around 75% occur once, and the top ten carry roughly 11%. Sequenced input: PBMCs. This sequence was found in a man younger than 30 in good health and CMV-seropositive. The chain links TRBV19 to TRBJ1-5; D unresolved. The CDR3 is CASSILSKGEGQPQHF. The CDR3 coding sequence is TGTGCCAGTAGTATCCTAAGTAAGGGAGAGGGTCAGCCCCAGCATTTT.